This record looks at one T cell receptor beta chain sequence and its context. This specimen comes from a study of blood T cell repertoires in COVID-19. Enrollees, about 18 to 95 years old, lived in approximately 25 US areas. Cohort 3 donors counted as recovered after two negative PCRs, clearance, or resolved symptoms. The V end lost 0 bases, the J end lost 4 bases, and 12 bases lay between the germline ends. This CDR3 region has 15 residues. Per germline, CDR1 SGDLS and CDR2 YYNGEE. In the authors' workflow: Amplification of reference gene primers was used by the study to estimate nucleated cell counts. TCRdb keeps only in-frame clones here, not all; method: immunoSEQ multiplex PCR. V, J and clone size reflect that table, while D and trimming were determined from the DNA. The sample has just over 350,000 clones, more than 75% seen once.

The specimen was PBMCs or T cells enriched from blood (not recorded which). This clonotype was obtained from a woman aged 25 to 39 who had recovered from COVID-19. The V gene is TRBV9, the J gene TRBJ2-3, with D tentatively TRBD1 (5 bases). CDR3 sequence (DNA): TGTGCCAGCAGCGTAGTCCTAGGGGAAGCAGATACGCAGTATTTT. Translating gives CASSVVLGEADTQYF.